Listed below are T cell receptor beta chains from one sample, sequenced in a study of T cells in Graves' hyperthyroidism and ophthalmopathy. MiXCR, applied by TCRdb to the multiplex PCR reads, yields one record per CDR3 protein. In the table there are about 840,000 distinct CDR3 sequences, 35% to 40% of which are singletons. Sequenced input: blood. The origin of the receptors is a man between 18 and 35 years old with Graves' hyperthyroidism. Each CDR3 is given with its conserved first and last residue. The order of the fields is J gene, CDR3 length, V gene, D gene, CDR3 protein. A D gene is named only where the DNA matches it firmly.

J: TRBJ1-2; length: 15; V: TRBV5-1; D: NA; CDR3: CASSAEVLLNYGYTF
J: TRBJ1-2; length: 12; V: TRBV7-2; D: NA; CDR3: CASSRNMDGYTF
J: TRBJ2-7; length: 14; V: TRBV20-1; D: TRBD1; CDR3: CSARVGTGTEEQYF
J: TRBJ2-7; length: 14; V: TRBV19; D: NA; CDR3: CASTGVGNSYEQYF
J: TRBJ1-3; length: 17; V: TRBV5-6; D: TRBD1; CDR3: CASSLMGQGFSGNTIYF
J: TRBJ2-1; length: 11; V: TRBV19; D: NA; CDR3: CASSRYNEQFF
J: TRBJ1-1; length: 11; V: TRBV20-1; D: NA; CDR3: CSAPTGIEAFF
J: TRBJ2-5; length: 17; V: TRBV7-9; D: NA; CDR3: CASSPRQTNVGQETQYF
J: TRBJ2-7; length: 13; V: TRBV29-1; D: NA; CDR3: CSVEESPGNEQYF
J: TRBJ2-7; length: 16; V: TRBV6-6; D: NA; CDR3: CASSPPNRDGTYEQYF
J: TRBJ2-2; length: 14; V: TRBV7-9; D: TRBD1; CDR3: CASSGTDDTGELFF
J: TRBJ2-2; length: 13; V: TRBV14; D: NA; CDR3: CASSQVPTGELFF
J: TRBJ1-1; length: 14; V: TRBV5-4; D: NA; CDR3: CASTPPSKNTEAFF
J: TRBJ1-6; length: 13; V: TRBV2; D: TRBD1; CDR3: CASGGQGDSPLHF
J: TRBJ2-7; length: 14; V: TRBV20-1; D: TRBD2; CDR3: CSASGGAAHYEQYF
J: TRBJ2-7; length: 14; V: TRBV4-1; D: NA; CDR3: CASSQISRPYEQYF
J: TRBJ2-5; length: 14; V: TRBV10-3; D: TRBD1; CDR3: CAISPGQGMKTQYF
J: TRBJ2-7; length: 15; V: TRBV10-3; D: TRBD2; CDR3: CASSPGWREGNEQYF
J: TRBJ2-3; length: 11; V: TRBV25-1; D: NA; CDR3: CASSPADTQYF
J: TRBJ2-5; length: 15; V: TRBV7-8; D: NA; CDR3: CASSYSPGVGETQYF
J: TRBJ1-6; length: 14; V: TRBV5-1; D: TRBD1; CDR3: CASRPDRGFSPLHF
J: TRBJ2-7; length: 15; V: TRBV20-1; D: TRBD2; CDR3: CSARETSGGFYEQYF
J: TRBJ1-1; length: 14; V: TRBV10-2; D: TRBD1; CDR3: CASSYGTGGVEAFF
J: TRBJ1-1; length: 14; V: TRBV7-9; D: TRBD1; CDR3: CASSTTGARTEAFF
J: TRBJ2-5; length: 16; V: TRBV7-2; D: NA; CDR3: CASSLGLGDIQETQYF
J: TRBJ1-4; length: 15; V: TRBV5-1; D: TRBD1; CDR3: CASSLRAGGQEKLFF
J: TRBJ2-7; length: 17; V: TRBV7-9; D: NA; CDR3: CASSLESPTGEPHEQYF
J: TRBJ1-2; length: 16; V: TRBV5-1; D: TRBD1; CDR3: CASSSGPDRANYGYTF
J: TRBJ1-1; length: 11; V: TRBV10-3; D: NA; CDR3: CASRNSPEAFF
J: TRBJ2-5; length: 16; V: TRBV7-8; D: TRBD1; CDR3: CASSSVGTGGMETQYF
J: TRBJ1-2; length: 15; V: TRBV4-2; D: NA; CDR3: CASSLAGSINYGDTF
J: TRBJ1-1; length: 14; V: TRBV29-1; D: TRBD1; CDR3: CSVARDSGDTEAFF
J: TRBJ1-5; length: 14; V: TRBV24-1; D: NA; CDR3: CATSSTSTGGPQHF
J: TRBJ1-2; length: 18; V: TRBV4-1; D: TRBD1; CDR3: CASSQDPLPGQGLYGYTF
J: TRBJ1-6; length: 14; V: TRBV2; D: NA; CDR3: CASSEQTGNSPLHF
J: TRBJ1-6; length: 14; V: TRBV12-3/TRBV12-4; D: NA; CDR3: CASSYTRGNSPLHF
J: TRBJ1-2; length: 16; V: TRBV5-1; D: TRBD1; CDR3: CASSAGTGGGSYGYTF
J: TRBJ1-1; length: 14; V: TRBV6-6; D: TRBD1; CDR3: CASRYRQGNTEAFF
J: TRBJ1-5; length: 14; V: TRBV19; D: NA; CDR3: CASSMAGVVQPQHF
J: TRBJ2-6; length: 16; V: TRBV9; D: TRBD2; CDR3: CASSGEGLSGANVLTF
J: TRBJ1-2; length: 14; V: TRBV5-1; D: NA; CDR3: CASSLGKGSLGYTF
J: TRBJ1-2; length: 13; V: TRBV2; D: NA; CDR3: CAPFERGNHGYTF
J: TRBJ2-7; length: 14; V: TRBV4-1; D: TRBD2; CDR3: CASSQIREGYEQYF
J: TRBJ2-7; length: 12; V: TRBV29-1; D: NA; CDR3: CSLEVGSYEQYF
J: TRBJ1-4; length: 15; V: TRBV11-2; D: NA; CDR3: CASNPLGGPNEKLFF
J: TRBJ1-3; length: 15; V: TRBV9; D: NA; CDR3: CASSVATGMGNTIYF
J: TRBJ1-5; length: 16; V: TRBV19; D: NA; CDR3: CASSPLGGVGNQPQHF
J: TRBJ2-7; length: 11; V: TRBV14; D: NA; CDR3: CASSLGGQQYF
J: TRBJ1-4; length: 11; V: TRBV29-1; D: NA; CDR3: CSVEGDEKLFF
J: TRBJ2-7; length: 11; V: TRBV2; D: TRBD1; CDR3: CASKGADLQYF
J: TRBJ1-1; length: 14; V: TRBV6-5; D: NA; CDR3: CASTSLGGNTEAFF
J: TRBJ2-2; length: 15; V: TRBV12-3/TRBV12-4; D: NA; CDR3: CASLFAGRGTGELFF
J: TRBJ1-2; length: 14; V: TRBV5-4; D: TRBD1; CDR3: CASSPGTGAGGYTF
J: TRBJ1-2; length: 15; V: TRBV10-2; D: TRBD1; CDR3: CASRGTTGVDYGYTF
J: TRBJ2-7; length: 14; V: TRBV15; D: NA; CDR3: CATSSEGVAYEQYF
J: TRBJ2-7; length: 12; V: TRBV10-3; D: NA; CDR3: CAISAAGYEQYF
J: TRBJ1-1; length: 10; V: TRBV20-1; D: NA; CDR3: CSAKDTEAFF
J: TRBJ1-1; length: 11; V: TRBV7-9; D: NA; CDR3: CASSVIPEAFF
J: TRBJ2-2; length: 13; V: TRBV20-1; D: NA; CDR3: CSARDESGGELFF